The 23 T cell receptor beta chains below were found in one sample sequenced in a study of PD-L1 blockade in urothelial cancer (dated by TCRdb to 2015 to 2018). Receptor libraries were prepared by the immunoSEQ multiplex PCR assay. This immuneACCESS table, as held by TCRdb, lists in-frame sequences with V and J called but not all clones. Of the missing ones, under half trace to an unresolved V gene in checked studies; the others have no known cause. Counted in this sample were around 50,000 clones; roughly 88% of them appeared once. The ten largest clones represent less than 2% of the sample. Per the publication, the time point label means: peripheral blood 6 weeks after treatment start. The specimen was PBMCs, collected around atezolizumab (anti-PD-L1) treatment. All receptors derive from a man aged 50 to 60 with urothelial cancer.

The V call is TRBV4-3, the J call TRBJ2-1, with 8 bases identical to TRBD2. The CDR3 has 14 amino acids. Germline loops: CDR1 LGHNA, CDR2 YSLEER. Losses at the gene ends were 4 bases for V and 2 bases for J; bases not matched to a gene: 1. The CDR3 DNA follows: TGCGCCAGCAGCCCAGCGGGAGCCTACAATGAGCAGTTCTTC. It is translated as CASSPAGAYNEQFF.

The rearrangement uses TRBV10-3 and TRBJ2-3, with D possibly TRBD1 on 5 matching bases. The CDR3 is made up of 12 amino acids. Germline CDR1 reads ENHRY; CDR2 reads SYGVKD. V gave up 7 bases and J gave up 2 bases, with 7 bases separating them. The CDR3 DNA sequence: TGTGCCATCAAAGGGGACACAGATACGCAGTATTTT. Translation: CAIKGDTDTQYF.

The chain carries TRBV30 and TRBJ2-1; D possibly corresponds to TRBD2 (6 bases). Between the trimmed V and J ends, which lost 2 bases and 0 bases, there was a span of 14 bases. There are 16 residues in the CDR3. CDR1 is GTSNPN, CDR2 SVGIG, per germline (reference sequence). Here the CDR3 DNA reads TGTGCCTGGAGTTTGAGCGGGCTTAGCTCCTACAATGAGCAGTTCTTC. This sequence encodes CAWSLSGLSSYNEQFF.

The chain carries TRBV18 and TRBJ1-2; D ambiguous. This CDR3 has 12 residues. CDR1 is KGHSH, CDR2 LQKENI, per germline. V was clipped by 3 bases and J by 4 bases, with 6 bases between them. The CDR3 protein is CASSPNTYGYTF. The CDR3 region has the DNA TGTGCCAGCTCACCGAACACCTATGGCTACACCTTC.

V and J are TRBV7-2 and TRBJ1-1; tentative D call: TRBD1 (6 bases). CDR3 length: 16 amino acids. V dropped 6 bases and J dropped 3 bases, with 20 bases sitting between them. Germline V CDR1 and CDR2: SGHTA, FQGNSA. The CDR3 DNA follows: TGTGCCAGCAGTCCCACCACAGGGAGGGTGTACACTGAAGCTTTCTTT. It translates to CASSPTTGRVYTEAFF.

This clone has only one observation. The J gene is TRBJ1-4, the V gene TRBV23-1; D gene ambiguous. TRBV23-1 is assigned to the ORF class and has an uncertain function. This CDR3 region has 17 residues. V lost 3 bases and J lost 0, with 14 bases in between. CDR3 nucleotide sequence: TGCGCCAGCAGTCAGGTAGCAGTCCTTGCAACTAATGAAAAACTGTTTTTT. It translates to CASSQVAVLATNEKLFF.

The CDR3 region is CAWNPGGTEAFF. As DNA, the CDR3 is TGTGCCTGGAATCCCGGGGGCACTGAAGCTTTCTTT. This chain uses TRBV30 with TRBJ1-1; D possibly corresponds to TRBD1 (5 bases). The ends were cut back, 4 bases at V and 4 bases at J, with 10 bases in the middle. Germline-derived CDR1 and CDR2 are GTSNPN and SVGIG (reference sequence). The CDR3 has 12 residues. Full variable domain (outside the CDR3, taken from reference TRBV30 and TRBJ1-1): SQTIHQWPATLVQPVGSPLSLECTVEGTSNPNLYWYRQAAGRGLQLLFYSVGIGQISSEVPQNLSASRPQDRQFILSSKKLLLSDSGFYLCAWNPGGTEAFFGQGTRLTVV.

This clone has just one count. V and J are TRBV7-9 and TRBJ2-7; D is possibly TRBD1 (5 bases). The CDR3 has 12 amino acids. Germline V gene sequence: CDR1 SEHNR, CDR2 FQNEAQ (reference sequence). V gave up 6 bases and J gave up 4 bases, with 10 bases separating them. CDR3 coding DNA: TGTGCCAGCAGTCTCAGGGTTTACGAGCAGTACTTC. This encodes CASSLRVYEQYF.

This chain uses TRBV21-1 with TRBJ1-2; the D call TRBD1 from the table was never checked on the DNA. TRBV21-1 is a pseudogene locus. The CDR3 has 13 amino acids. The CDR3 DNA reads TGTGCCAGCAGCGCGGACAGGGCTGGAGGCTACACCTTC. Amino acids: CASSADRAGGYTF.

The chain is built from TRBV11-2 and TRBJ2-7; weak D call: TRBD1 (6 bases). V shed 3 bases and J shed 4 bases, with 13 bases lying between them. Germline V CDR1 and CDR2: SGHAT, FQNNGV. This CDR3 spans 14 amino acids. In DNA, the CDR3 is TGTGCCAGCAGCTTCCCCTTAACAGGGTACGAGCAGTACTTC. It is translated as CASSFPLTGYEQYF. The full variable domain, its missing parts supplied by reference TRBV11-2 and TRBJ2-7, is EAGVAQSPRYKIIEKRQSVAFWCNPISGHATLYWYQQILGQGPKLLIQFQNNGVVDDSQLPKDRFSAERLKGVDSTLKIQPAKLEDSAVYLCASSFPLTGYEQYFGPGTRLTVT.

The chain links TRBV15 to TRBJ2-7; D remains unclear. In germline, CDR1 is LNHNV, CDR2 YYDKDF (reference sequence). Trimming stripped 0 bases from V and 3 bases from J, with 9 bases between. CDR3 length: 14 residues. The CDR3 coding sequence is TGTGCCACCAGCAGAGACAGTCGAGGCTACGAGCAGTACTTC. This translates into CATSRDSRGYEQYF.

The chain recombines TRBV9 with TRBJ2-2; 9 nucleotides match TRBD2. This CDR3 comprises 16 residues. V gave up 3 bases and J gave up 1 base; unmatched junction bases: 4. CDR1 SGDLS and CDR2 YYNGEE come from the germline V gene. The CDR3 here is CASSGRLAVNTGELFF. The CDR3 coding sequence is TGTGCCAGCAGCGGGCGACTAGCGGTGAACACCGGGGAGCTGTTTTTT.

The chain is built from TRBV7-7 and TRBJ2-1; 9 positions match TRBD2. With V trimmed by 0 bases and J by 4 bases, 4 bases remained unmatched. CDR1 and CDR2 from the germline V gene are SSHAT and FNYEAQ (reference sequence). The CDR3 is 16 residues long. The CDR3 reads CASSLALSGSYNEQFF. As DNA, the CDR3 is TGTGCCAGCAGCTTAGCGCTTAGCGGGAGTTACAATGAGCAGTTCTTC.

This clone was seen a few times. The chain couples TRBV7-5 to TRBJ2-2; no check of the table's D call, TRBD2, against the DNA was made. TRBV7-5 is tagged as a pseudogene. The CDR3 sequence is 17 residues long. Written as DNA, the CDR3 is TGTGCCAGAAGCTGTCCCGGGACTGCCGTGGAAACCGGGGAGCTGTTTTTT. It specifies CARSCPGTAVETGELFF.

The chain is built from TRBV5-6 and TRBJ2-3; 7 nucleotides match TRBD2. The V gene's germline CDR1 is SGHDT and CDR2 YYEEEE. The CDR3 is 17 amino acids. V lost 0 bases to trimming and J lost 4 bases; unmatched junction nucleotides: 11. The CDR3 region is CASSLAFERDSSDTQYF. For the CDR3, the DNA is TGTGCCAGCAGCTTGGCCTTTGAGCGGGATTCATCAGATACGCAGTATTTT.

The gene calls are TRBV9 and TRBJ2-1, with 9 bases aligning to TRBD2. Germline lookup yields CDR1 SGDLS and CDR2 YYNGEE. CDR3 size: 15 residues. Trimming cost V 2 bases and J 4 bases; bases outside gene matches: 4. The CDR3 here is CASSVSSGAYNEQFF. The CDR3 DNA reads TGTGCCAGCAGCGTCTCTAGCGGGGCTTACAATGAGCAGTTCTTC.

This clone was picked up one time. The chain joins TRBV6-1 to TRBJ1-4, with TRBD1 matching 9 bases. Germline V CDR1 and CDR2: MNHNS, SASEGT. J lost 6 bases, V lost 2 bases, and 1 base had no gene match. The CDR3 is made up of 14 amino acids. The CDR3 DNA follows: TGTGCCAGCAGTGAATGGACAGGGGATGAAAAACTGTTTTTT. This sequence encodes CASSEWTGDEKLFF.

V gene TRBV19 combines with J gene TRBJ1-1; 9 nucleotides line up with TRBD1. The V gene end was trimmed by 5 bases and the J gene end by 4 bases; junction bases not matched to a gene: 8. The CDR3 has 15 amino acids. Germline CDR1 reads LNHDA; CDR2 reads SQIVND (reference sequence). CDR3 amino acids: CASSPGQGQRTEAFF. The CDR3 DNA is TGTGCCAGTAGTCCAGGACAGGGGCAACGCACTGAAGCTTTCTTT.

The rearrangement links TRBV30 to TRBJ2-4, with 7 positions matching TRBD2. The length of the CDR3 is 12 residues. V shed 6 bases, J shed 6 bases, and the junction held 5 bases outside the gene matches. Germline values: CDR1 GTSNPN, CDR2 SVGIG (reference sequence). The CDR3 sequence: CACGGLGNIQYF. CDR3 DNA sequence: TGTGCCTGCGGGGGGTTGGGAAACATTCAGTACTTC.

A single count supports this clone. The rearrangement links TRBV6-4 to TRBJ2-1; TRBD2 matches 9 bases. The CDR3 is 16 residues long. Germline trimming cut 0 bases from V and 3 bases from J; bases unmatched to any gene: 3. Germline lookup yields CDR1 MRHNA and CDR2 SNTAGT. The CDR3 loop reads CASSDSGTSFYNEQFF. DNA for the CDR3: TGTGCCAGCAGTGACTCAGGGACTAGCTTCTACAATGAGCAGTTCTTC.

This chain links TRBV7-8 with TRBJ2-2; 12 bases agree with TRBD2. Germline assignment: CDR1 SGHVS and CDR2 FQNEAQ. The trim removed 5 bases at V and 7 bases at J, leaving 14 bases unmatched. The CDR3 sequence is 18 residues long. In DNA, the CDR3 is TGTGCCAGCAGCGAACGGACTAGCGGGGCCTTTATCAGCGGGGAGCTGTTTTTT. This gives the protein CASSERTSGAFISGELFF.

The chain employs TRBV5-1 and TRBJ1-2; 8 bases agree with TRBD1. The germline V gene has CDR1 SGHRS and CDR2 YFSETQ. Trimming removed 7 bases from V and 2 bases from J; junction bases left unmatched: 10. The CDR3 has 15 residues. CDR3 DNA sequence: TGCGCCAGCCAGACCGGGACAGGAGACAACTATGGCTACACCTTC. Translating it yields CASQTGTGDNYGYTF.

The rearrangement uses TRBV7-9 and TRBJ1-2; D gene unclear. Germline V gives CDR1 SEHNR, CDR2 FQNEAQ (reference sequence). This CDR3 spans 18 amino acids. Trimming took 5 bases from V and 3 from J, leaving 25 bases between them. The DNA of the CDR3 is TGTGCCAGCAGCCGTGTACAGACCTTTAACATACATTACTATGGCTACACCTTC. Protein: CASSRVQTFNIHYYGYTF.